This T cell receptor (beta chain) was identified in a study of type 1 regulatory T cells. Study-wide context: An in vitro protocol generated T-allo10, a Tr1-enriched, alloantigen-specific CD4 T cell product. Study results and caveats: Compared with non-Tr1 cells, Tr1 cells showed a narrower TCR repertoire.

The CDR3 sequence is 12 residues long. Trimming cost V 6 bases and J 4 bases, with 6 bases left between them. The table lists this clonotype with many counts. Its antigen remains unidentified. TCRdb analysed the reads with MiXCR anew, one entry per CDR3 protein. Here the sample spans approximately 42,000 distinct CDR3 sequences, 12% being singletons. Sequenced: cultured non-Tr1 T cells, either the whole culture or a sorted T cell fraction (not recorded which). The chain links TRBV12-3 or TRBV12-4 to TRBJ2-2; the D is unclear. The source of this sequence is a human donor in good health. CDR3: CASSLITGELFF. CDR3 DNA: TGTGCCAGCAGCTTAATCACCGGGGAGCTGTTTTTT.